Included here is one T cell receptor beta chain sequence, with context. The source of the sample is a study of CD8+ T cells in alopecia areata. Study context: The protocol delivered tofacitinib for 6 to 18 months, then withdrew it for 6 months.

Extracted RNA was reverse transcribed, and the resulting cDNA served as sequencing template. Method: immunoSEQ multiplex PCR; TCRdb's copy keeps in-frame clones and lacks some. The sample shows some 42,000 clones, 80% to 95% of them seen only once. Germline CDR1 is MGHRA and CDR2 is YSYEKL. The J segment lost 2 bases and the V segment lost 1 base, leaving 5 bases of the junction unmatched. The CDR3 consists of 15 residues. Treatment noted: oral pan-JAK inhibitor, 5-10 mg twice daily. This rearrangement joins TRBV4-1 to TRBJ2-7, with 7 bases aligning to TRBD2. Sequencing was performed on CD8+ T cells sorted from blood, taken at week 24, from a patient treated with tofacitinib. The receptor was derived from a human donor with alopecia areata. CDR3 sequence reads: CASSQVLAATYEQYF. CDR3 sequence (DNA): TGCGCCAGCAGCCAAGTCCTAGCGGCAACCTACGAGCAGTACTTC.